Listed here are 10 T cell receptor beta chains from one sample, sequenced in a study of cytomegalovirus exposure and HLA in healthy donors. PCR primers comprised 60 Vbeta and 13 Jbeta primers. Profiled with immunoSEQ multiplex PCR; TCRdb holds only in-frame clones, not every one. Among roughly 110,000 clones listed, 75% were seen once. Sequencing input: PBMCs. The receptors were sampled from a male donor in good health and CMV-seropositive.

This chain joins TRBV2 and TRBJ2-1; 7 nucleotides match TRBD1. The CDR3 spans 13 residues. Germline-derived CDR1 and CDR2 are SNHLY and FYNNEI. After removal of 9 bases from V and 6 bases from J, the junction contained 8 bases not matched to a gene. The CDR3 loop is CASTRDRLNEQFF. CDR3 DNA: TGTGCCAGTACAAGGGACAGACTCAATGAGCAGTTCTTC.

The table lists this clone with a few counts. V and J are TRBV6-1 and TRBJ2-7; TRBD1 is a possible D gene (5 bases). The V gene lost 10 bases and the J gene lost 5 bases, with 9 bases spanning the gap. Germline V gene sequence: CDR1 MNHNS, CDR2 SASEGT. The CDR3 is 10 amino acids. The CDR3, as DNA: TGTGCCACAGGGATCCACGAGCAGTACTTC. Residues: CATGIHEQYF.

The gene calls are TRBV7-6 and TRBJ1-1, with D perhaps TRBD1 (6 bases). The CDR3 is made up of 14 amino acids. V gave up 4 bases and J gave up 1 base, with 10 bases separating them. Germline V gene lookup returns CDR1 SGHVS and CDR2 FNYEAQ. CDR3 nucleotides: TGTGCCAGCAGCTCCCAACAGGGGAACACTGAAGCTTTCTTT. It translates to CASSSQQGNTEAFF.

The chain uses TRBV5-1 and TRBJ2-3, with 9 bases aligning to TRBD2. The CDR3 extends over 15 amino acids. The V gene end was trimmed by 7 bases and the J gene end by 3 bases; junction bases not matched to a gene: 9. Germline V lookup: CDR1 SGHRS, CDR2 YFSETQ. CDR3 residues: CASLAGAVGTDTQYF. The CDR3 bases are TGCGCCAGCTTAGCGGGAGCGGTTGGAACAGATACGCAGTATTTT.

The chain links TRBV9 to TRBJ2-7, with D possibly being TRBD1 (5 bases). Trimming pared 0 bases from V and 0 bases from J, leaving 10 bases between. The germline CDR1 and CDR2 sequences are SGDLS and YYNGEE. CDR3 length: 15 amino acids. CDR3 region: CASSVGPGNSYEQYF. For the CDR3, the DNA is TGTGCCAGCAGCGTAGGTCCAGGGAACTCCTACGAGCAGTACTTC.

The genes are TRBV5-1 and TRBJ1-2; TRBD1 might be the D (5 bases). CDR3 length equals 14 residues. Between the trimmed V and J ends, which lost 0 bases and 4 bases, there was a span of 10 bases. Germline V gene sequence: CDR1 SGHRS, CDR2 YFSETQ. The CDR3 coding sequence is TGCGCCAGCAGCTTGGATGCGGGGCTCTATGGCTACACCTTC. It encodes CASSLDAGLYGYTF.

On this clone: Germline is not matched at one junction end, which may reflect a read error. The V call is TRBV6-6, the J call TRBJ1-2, with 8 bases identical to TRBD1. Germline V lookup: CDR1 MNHNY, CDR2 SVGAGI (reference sequence). CDR3 length equals 12 residues. CDR3 DNA: TGTGCCGTCCCTCAGGGGGCTAGTGGCTACCCCTTC. Amino acid sequence: CAVPQGASGYPF.

The chain combines TRBV29-1 with TRBJ2-3, with D possibly TRBD2 on 7 matching bases. V lost 7 bases and J 6 bases, leaving 14 bases between the germline ends. The CDR3 is 12 amino acids. CDR1 and CDR2 (germline): SQVTM, ANQGSEA. CDR3 in DNA: TGCAGCGCCGGGACTACAGGGGATACGCAGTATTTT. This translates into CSAGTTGDTQYF.

The CDR3 sequence is CASSMTATDTQYF. CDR3 in DNA: TGTGCCAGTAGTATGACAGCCACAGATACGCAGTATTTT. This rearrangement joins TRBV19 to TRBJ2-3; possible D gene TRBD1, 5 bases. The germline V and J ends were trimmed by 3 bases and 2 bases, with 6 bases remaining between them. The CDR3 consists of 13 residues. Germline V gene data show CDR1 as LNHDA and CDR2 as SQIVND (reference sequence).

This sequence joins TRBV4-2 and TRBJ2-3; 7 nucleotides match TRBD2. Germline lookup yields CDR1 LGHNA and CDR2 YNFKEQ. The CDR3 is made up of 15 amino acids. Unmatched junction bases numbered 6, after V lost 0 bases and J lost 6 bases. CDR3 sequence (DNA): TGTGCCAGCAGCCAAGAGACTAGCAGGGCTGATACGCAGTATTTT. Its protein product is CASSQETSRADTQYF.